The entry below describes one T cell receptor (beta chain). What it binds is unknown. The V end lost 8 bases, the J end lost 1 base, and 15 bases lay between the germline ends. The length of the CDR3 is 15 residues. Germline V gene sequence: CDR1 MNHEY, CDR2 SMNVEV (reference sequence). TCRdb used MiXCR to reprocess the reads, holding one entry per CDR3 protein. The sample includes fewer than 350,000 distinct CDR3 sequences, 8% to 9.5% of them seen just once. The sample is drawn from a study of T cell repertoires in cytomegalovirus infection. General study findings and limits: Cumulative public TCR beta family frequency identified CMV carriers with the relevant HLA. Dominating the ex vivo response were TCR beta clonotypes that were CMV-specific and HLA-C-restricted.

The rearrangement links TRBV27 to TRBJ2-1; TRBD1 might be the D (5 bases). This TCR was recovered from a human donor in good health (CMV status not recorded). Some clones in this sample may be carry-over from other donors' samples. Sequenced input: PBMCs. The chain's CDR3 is CASFPRDTSYNEQFF. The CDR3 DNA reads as TGTGCCAGCTTCCCCAGGGATACGTCCTACAATGAGCAGTTCTTC.